A selection of T cell receptor beta chains follows, all from one sample in a study of blood T cell repertoires in COVID-19. Clones were sequenced by immunoSEQ multiplex PCR, and TCRdb holds only the in-frame ones, with some missing. The sample shows over 50,000 clones, roughly 84% of them seen only once. Sequencing was carried out using peripheral blood. The source is a man aged 50-59 years with acute or convalescent COVID-19. Each CDR3 is given with its conserved first and last residue. A D gene is named only where the DNA matches it firmly. Not all rows give a size; the values are once, few, many and, for expanded clones, a class.

v_call: TRBV6-5
clone_size: few
j_call: TRBJ2-2
d_call: NA
cdr3_aa: CASTYDSGTGELFF
cdr3_nt: TGTGCCAGCACTTATGATTCGGGCACCGGGGAGCTGTTTTTT

v_call: TRBV19
clone_size: medium-sized
j_call: TRBJ2-2
d_call: NA
cdr3_aa: CASSIRRQDTGELFF
cdr3_nt: TGTGCCAGTAGTATACGAAGGCAGGACACCGGGGAGCTGTTTTTT

v_call: TRBV5-6
clone_size: NA
j_call: TRBJ2-7
d_call: NA
cdr3_aa: CASSLVGAEGYEQYF
cdr3_nt: TGTGCCAGCAGCTTGGTGGGGGCCGAGGGATACGAGCAGTACTTC

v_call: TRBV11-2
clone_size: NA
j_call: TRBJ2-7
d_call: NA
cdr3_aa: CASSFAGGGEQYF
cdr3_nt: TGTGCCAGCAGCTTTGCAGGGGGAGGCGAGCAGTACTTC

v_call: TRBV10-3
clone_size: NA
j_call: TRBJ1-3
d_call: TRBD1
cdr3_aa: CAISLRQGAGNTIYF
cdr3_nt: TGTGCCATCAGTCTCCGACAGGGCGCTGGAAACACCATATATTTT

v_call: TRBV6-6
clone_size: NA
j_call: TRBJ1-1
d_call: NA
cdr3_aa: CASSYSGVVTEAFF
cdr3_nt: TGTGCCAGCAGTTACTCCGGGGTGGTTACTGAAGCTTTCTTT

v_call: TRBV15
clone_size: NA
j_call: TRBJ1-1
d_call: NA
cdr3_aa: CATSRDREWAFF
cdr3_nt: TGTGCCACCAGCAGAGACAGGGAATGGGCTTTCTTT

v_call: TRBV5-1
clone_size: NA
j_call: TRBJ1-4
d_call: TRBD1
cdr3_aa: CASSSGDRANEKLFF
cdr3_nt: TGCGCCAGCAGCTCCGGAGACAGGGCTAATGAAAAACTGTTTTTT

v_call: TRBV5-1
clone_size: NA
j_call: TRBJ2-2
d_call: NA
cdr3_aa: CASSLGQDTGELFF
cdr3_nt: TGCGCCAGCAGCTTGGGACAGGACACCGGGGAGCTGTTTTTT

v_call: TRBV9
clone_size: once
j_call: TRBJ2-1
d_call: TRBD2
cdr3_aa: CASSVDDTSGNNEQFF
cdr3_nt: TGTGCCAGCAGCGTAGATGATACTAGCGGAAACAATGAGCAGTTCTTC

v_call: TRBV15
clone_size: NA
j_call: TRBJ1-5
d_call: NA
cdr3_aa: CATSRVGAIRNQPQHF
cdr3_nt: TGTGCCACCAGCAGAGTGGGGGCGATTCGGAATCAGCCCCAGCATTTT

v_call: TRBV7-9
clone_size: NA
j_call: TRBJ2-5
d_call: NA
cdr3_aa: CASTLLGGAHQETQYF
cdr3_nt: TGTGCCAGCACATTGCTCGGGGGAGCGCACCAAGAGACCCAGTACTTC

v_call: TRBV27
clone_size: few
j_call: TRBJ1-6
d_call: NA
cdr3_aa: CASSFGTTNNSPLHF
cdr3_nt: TGTGCCAGCAGTTTCGGGACAACCAATAATTCACCCCTCCACTTT

v_call: TRBV27
clone_size: NA
j_call: TRBJ2-7
d_call: NA
cdr3_aa: CASSWASLNEQYF
cdr3_nt: TGTGCCAGCAGTTGGGCGAGCTTAAACGAGCAGTACTTC

v_call: TRBV5-4
clone_size: NA
j_call: TRBJ1-4
d_call: TRBD1
cdr3_aa: CASSLQTGRGEKLFF
cdr3_nt: TGTGCCAGCAGCTTGCAGACAGGGCGAGGTGAAAAACTGTTTTTT

v_call: TRBV24-1
clone_size: NA
j_call: TRBJ1-2
d_call: TRBD1
cdr3_aa: CATSEPDRVYGYTF
cdr3_nt: TGTGCCACCAGTGAGCCGGACAGGGTGTATGGCTACACCTTC

v_call: TRBV12-5
clone_size: NA
j_call: TRBJ1-1
d_call: NA
cdr3_aa: CASGLFDTEAFF
cdr3_nt: TGTGCTAGTGGTCTATTTGACACTGAAGCTTTCTTT

v_call: TRBV9
clone_size: once
j_call: TRBJ2-5
d_call: TRBD1
cdr3_aa: CASSAGQGAWETQYF
cdr3_nt: TGTGCCAGCAGCGCCGGACAGGGGGCGTGGGAGACCCAGTACTTC

v_call: TRBV27
clone_size: NA
j_call: TRBJ2-1
d_call: TRBD2
cdr3_aa: CASSLGAGGRITGEQFF
cdr3_nt: TGTGCCAGCAGTTTAGGTGCGGGCGGGAGGATCACGGGTGAGCAGTTCTTC

v_call: TRBV14
clone_size: once
j_call: TRBJ2-1
d_call: NA
cdr3_aa: CASSQLGAGPYNEQFF
cdr3_nt: TGTGCCAGCAGTCAATTAGGGGCAGGACCCTACAATGAGCAGTTCTTC

v_call: TRBV7-3
clone_size: NA
j_call: TRBJ2-2
d_call: NA
cdr3_aa: CASSQGANTGELFF
cdr3_nt: TGTGCCAGCAGCCAAGGGGCCAACACCGGGGAGCTGTTTTTT

v_call: TRBV3-1/TRBV3-2
clone_size: few
j_call: TRBJ2-7
d_call: NA
cdr3_aa: CASSIGTLSSYEQYF
cdr3_nt: TGTGCCAGCAGCATCGGGACTCTAAGCTCCTACGAGCAGTACTTC

v_call: TRBV19
clone_size: few
j_call: TRBJ1-1
d_call: NA
cdr3_aa: CASSQNRDTEAFF
cdr3_nt: TGTGCCAGTAGCCAAAACAGGGATACTGAAGCTTTCTTT

v_call: TRBV5-4
clone_size: NA
j_call: TRBJ2-7
d_call: TRBD1
cdr3_aa: CASSTGTDVYEQYF
cdr3_nt: TGTGCCAGCAGCACCGGGACAGACGTCTACGAGCAGTACTTC

v_call: TRBV10-1
clone_size: few
j_call: TRBJ2-1
d_call: NA
cdr3_aa: CASSVDQGGNNEQFF
cdr3_nt: TGCGCCAGCAGTGTTGACCAGGGAGGAAACAATGAGCAGTTCTTC

v_call: TRBV19
clone_size: NA
j_call: TRBJ2-1
d_call: TRBD1
cdr3_aa: CASSIGTGGMDEQFF
cdr3_nt: TGTGCCAGTAGTATTGGGACAGGGGGCATGGATGAGCAGTTCTTC

v_call: TRBV25-1
clone_size: NA
j_call: TRBJ2-5
d_call: TRBD2
cdr3_aa: CASSDPLAGGRETQYF
cdr3_nt: TGTGCCAGCAGTGACCCCCTAGCGGGGGGCCGAGAGACCCAGTACTTC